This paragraph covers one T cell receptor beta chain sequence. The antigen remains unidentified. Assay used: immunoSEQ multiplex PCR; TCRdb lists only in-frame clones, some missing. The sample carries more than 80,000 clones, roughly 90% recorded once. The sample comes from a study of T cell responses to AZD1222 COVID-19 vaccine. Study results and limitations: Repertoires were collected only later (after the peak T cell response had occurred). It was only five to seven AZD1222 recipients who were seropositive at baseline.

The CDR3 totals 13 residues. Trimming took off 3 bases at V and 4 bases at J, with 10 bases between the two ends. The germline gives CDR1 SGHRS, CDR2 YFSETQ. The origin of this receptor is an adult in good health. The rearrangement uses TRBV5-1 and TRBJ1-2; D is perhaps TRBD1 (6 bases). Here the sequenced sample was peripheral blood, taken on day 0 of AZD1222 vaccination. The CDR3 sequence: CASSSGEPYGYTF. CDR3 nucleotides: TGCGCCAGCAGCTCAGGGGAGCCCTATGGCTACACCTTC.